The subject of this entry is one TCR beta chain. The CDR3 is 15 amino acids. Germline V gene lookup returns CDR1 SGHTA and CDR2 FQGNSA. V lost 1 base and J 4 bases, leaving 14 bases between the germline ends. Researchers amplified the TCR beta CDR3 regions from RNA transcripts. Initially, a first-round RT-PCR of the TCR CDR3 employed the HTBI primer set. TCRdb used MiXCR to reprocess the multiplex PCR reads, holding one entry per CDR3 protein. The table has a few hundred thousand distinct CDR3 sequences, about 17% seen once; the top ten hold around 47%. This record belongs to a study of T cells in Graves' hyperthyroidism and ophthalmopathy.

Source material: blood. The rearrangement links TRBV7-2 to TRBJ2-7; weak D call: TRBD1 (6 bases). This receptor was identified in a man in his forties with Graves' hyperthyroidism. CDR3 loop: CASSLVWDKTYEQYF. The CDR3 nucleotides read TGTGCCAGCAGCTTAGTATGGGACAAAACGTACGAGCAGTACTTC.